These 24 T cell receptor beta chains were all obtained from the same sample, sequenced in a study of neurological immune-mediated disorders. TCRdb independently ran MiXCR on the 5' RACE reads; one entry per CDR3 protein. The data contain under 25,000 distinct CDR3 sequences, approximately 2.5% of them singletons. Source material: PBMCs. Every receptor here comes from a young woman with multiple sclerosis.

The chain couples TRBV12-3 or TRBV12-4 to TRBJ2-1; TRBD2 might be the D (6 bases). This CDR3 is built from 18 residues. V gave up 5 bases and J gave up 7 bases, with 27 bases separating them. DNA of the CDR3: TGTGCCAGCAGTCATGAATTTACCGGGAGAACCGGGTCGAATGAGCAGTTCTTC. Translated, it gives CASSHEFTGRTGSNEQFF.

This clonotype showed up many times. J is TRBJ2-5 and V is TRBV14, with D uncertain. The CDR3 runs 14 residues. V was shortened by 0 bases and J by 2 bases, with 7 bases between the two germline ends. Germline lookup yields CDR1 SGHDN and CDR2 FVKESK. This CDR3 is CASSQDSWQETQYF. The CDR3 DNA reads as TGTGCCAGCAGCCAAGATAGTTGGCAAGAGACCCAGTACTTC. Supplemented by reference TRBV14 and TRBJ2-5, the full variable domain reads EAGVTQFPSHSVIEKGQTVTLRCDPISGHDNLYWYRRVMGKEIKFLLHFVKESKQDESGMPNNRFLAERTGGTYSTLKVQPAELEDSGVYFCASSQDSWQETQYFGPGTRLLVL.

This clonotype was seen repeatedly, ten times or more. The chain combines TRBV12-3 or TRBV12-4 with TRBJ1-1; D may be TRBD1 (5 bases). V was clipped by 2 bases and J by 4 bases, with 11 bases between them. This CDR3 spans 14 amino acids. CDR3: CASSLRDSSTEAFF. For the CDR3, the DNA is TGTGCCAGCAGTTTACGGGACTCCAGCACTGAAGCTTTCTTT.

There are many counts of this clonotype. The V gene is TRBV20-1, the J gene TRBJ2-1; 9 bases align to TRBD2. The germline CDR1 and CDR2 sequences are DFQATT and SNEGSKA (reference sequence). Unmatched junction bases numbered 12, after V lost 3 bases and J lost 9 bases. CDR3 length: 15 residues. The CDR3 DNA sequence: TGCAGTGCTAGGTGGTCGAGCGGGAGGACCAGTGAGCAGTTCTTC. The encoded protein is CSARWSSGRTSEQFF.

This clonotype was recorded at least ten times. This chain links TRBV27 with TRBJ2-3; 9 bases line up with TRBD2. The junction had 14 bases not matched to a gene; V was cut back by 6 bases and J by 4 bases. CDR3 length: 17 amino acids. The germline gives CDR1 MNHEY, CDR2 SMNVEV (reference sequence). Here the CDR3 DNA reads TGTGCCAGCAGAACTCTAGCGGGAACAGTCCAAGCAGATACGCAGTATTTT. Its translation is CASRTLAGTVQADTQYF.

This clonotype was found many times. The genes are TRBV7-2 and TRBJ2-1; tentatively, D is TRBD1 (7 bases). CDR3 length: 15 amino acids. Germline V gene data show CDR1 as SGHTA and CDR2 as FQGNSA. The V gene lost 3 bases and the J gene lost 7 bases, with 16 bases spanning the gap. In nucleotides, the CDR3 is TGTGCCAGCAGCTTGGGGCCGACAGGGAGGAATGAGCAGTTCTTC. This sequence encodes CASSLGPTGRNEQFF.

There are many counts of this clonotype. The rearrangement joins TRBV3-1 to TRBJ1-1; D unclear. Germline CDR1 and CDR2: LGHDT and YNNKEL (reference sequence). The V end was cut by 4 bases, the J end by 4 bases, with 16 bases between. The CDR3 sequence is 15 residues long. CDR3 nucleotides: TGTGCCAGCAGCCCGACGAACAGCCTCGGCACTGAAGCTTTCTTT. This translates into CASSPTNSLGTEAFF.

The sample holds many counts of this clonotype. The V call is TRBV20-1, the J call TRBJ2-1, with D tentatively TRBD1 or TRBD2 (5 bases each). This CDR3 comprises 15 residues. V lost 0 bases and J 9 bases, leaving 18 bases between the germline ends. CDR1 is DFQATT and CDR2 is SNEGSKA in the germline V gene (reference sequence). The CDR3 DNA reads TGCAGTGCTAGAGATTCGGGGCCCAGGCGTGGTGAGCAGTTCTTC. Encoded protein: CSARDSGPRRGEQFF.

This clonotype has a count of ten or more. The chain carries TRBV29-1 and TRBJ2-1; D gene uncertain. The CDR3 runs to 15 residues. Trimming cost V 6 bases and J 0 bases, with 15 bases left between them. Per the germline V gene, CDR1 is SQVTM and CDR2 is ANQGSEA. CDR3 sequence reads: CSVNGRVSSYNEQFF. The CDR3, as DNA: TGCAGCGTCAATGGGCGCGTGAGCTCCTACAATGAGCAGTTCTTC.

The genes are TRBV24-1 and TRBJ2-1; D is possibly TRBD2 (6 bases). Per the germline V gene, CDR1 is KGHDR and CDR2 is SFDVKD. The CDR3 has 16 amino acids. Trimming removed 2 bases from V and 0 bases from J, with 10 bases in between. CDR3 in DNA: TGTGCCACCAGTGATTCTAGCGTGAGCTCCTACAATGAGCAGTTCTTC. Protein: CATSDSSVSSYNEQFF.

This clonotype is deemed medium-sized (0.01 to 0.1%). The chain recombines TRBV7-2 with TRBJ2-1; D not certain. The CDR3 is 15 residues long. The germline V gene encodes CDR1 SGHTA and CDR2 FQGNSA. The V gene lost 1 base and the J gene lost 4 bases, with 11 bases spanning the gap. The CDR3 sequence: CASSLESLPYNEQFF. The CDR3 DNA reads TGTGCCAGCAGCTTAGAAAGTCTACCGTACAATGAGCAGTTCTTC.

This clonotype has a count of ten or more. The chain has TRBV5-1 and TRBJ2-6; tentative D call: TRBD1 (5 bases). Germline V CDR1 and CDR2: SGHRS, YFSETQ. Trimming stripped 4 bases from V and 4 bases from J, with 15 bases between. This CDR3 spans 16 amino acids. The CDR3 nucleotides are TGCGCCAGCAGCGGAGTCTCAGGGTACGGGGCCAACGTCCTGACTTTC. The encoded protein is CASSGVSGYGANVLTF.

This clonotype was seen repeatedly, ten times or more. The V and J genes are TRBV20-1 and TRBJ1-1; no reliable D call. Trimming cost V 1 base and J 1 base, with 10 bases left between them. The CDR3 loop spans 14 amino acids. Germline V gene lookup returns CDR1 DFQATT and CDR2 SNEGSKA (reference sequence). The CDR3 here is CSARVFSGNTEAFF. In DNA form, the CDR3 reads TGCAGTGCTAGAGTCTTTTCGGGGAACACTGAAGCTTTCTTT.

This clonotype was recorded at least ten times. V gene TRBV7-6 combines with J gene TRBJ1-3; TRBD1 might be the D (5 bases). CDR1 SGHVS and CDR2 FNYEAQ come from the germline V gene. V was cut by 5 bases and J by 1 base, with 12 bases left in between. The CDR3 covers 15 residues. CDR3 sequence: CASSPEGLSGNTIYF. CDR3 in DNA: TGTGCCAGCAGCCCCGAGGGACTTTCTGGAAACACCATATATTTT. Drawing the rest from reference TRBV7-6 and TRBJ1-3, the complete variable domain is GAGVSQSPRYKVTKRGQDVALRCDPISGHVSLYWYRQALGQGPEFLTYFNYEAQQDKSGLPNDRFSAERPEGSISTLTIQRTEQRDSAMYRCASSPEGLSGNTIYFGEGSWLTVV.

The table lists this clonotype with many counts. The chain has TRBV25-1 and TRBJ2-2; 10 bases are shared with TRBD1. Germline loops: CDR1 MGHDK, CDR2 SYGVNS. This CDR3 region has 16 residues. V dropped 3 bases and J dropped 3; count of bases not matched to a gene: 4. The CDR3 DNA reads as TGTGCCAGCAGTGAGACCGGGACAGGGGACACCGGGGAGCTGTTTTTT. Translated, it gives CASSETGTGDTGELFF.

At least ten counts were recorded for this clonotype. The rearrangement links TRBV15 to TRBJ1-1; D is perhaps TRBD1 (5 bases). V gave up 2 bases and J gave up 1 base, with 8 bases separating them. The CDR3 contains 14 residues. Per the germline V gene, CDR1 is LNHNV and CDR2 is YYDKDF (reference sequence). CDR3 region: CATSRRGQNTEAFF. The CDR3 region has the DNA TGTGCCACCAGCAGAAGAGGACAGAACACTGAAGCTTTCTTT.

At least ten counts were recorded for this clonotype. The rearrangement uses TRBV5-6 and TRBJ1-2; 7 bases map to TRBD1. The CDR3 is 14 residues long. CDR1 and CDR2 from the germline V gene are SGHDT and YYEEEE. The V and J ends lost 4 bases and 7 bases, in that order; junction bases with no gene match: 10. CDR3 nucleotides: TGTGCCAGCAGCGCCAAAAGGGGGCGCAGTGGCTACACCTTC. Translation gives CASSAKRGRSGYTF.

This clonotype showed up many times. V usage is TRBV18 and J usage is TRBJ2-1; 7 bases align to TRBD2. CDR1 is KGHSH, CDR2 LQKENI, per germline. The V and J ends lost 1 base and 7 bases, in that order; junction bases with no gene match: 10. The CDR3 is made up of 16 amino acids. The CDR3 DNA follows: TGTGCCAGCTCACCACTGGCAGCGGGATGGGGGAATGAGCAGTTCTTC. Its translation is CASSPLAAGWGNEQFF.

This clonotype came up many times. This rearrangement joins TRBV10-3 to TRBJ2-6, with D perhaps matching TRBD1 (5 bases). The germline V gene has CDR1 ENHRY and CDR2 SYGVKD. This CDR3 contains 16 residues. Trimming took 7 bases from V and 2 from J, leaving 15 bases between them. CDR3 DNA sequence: TGTGCCATCAAACCCAGGGAAGGGACTGGGGCCAACGTCCTGACTTTC. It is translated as CAIKPREGTGANVLTF.

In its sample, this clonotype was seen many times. The CDR3 DNA is TGTGCCAGCAGACCCACTAGCGTCCTCTACGAGCAGTACGTC. Protein sequence: CASRPTSVLYEQYV. The chain carries TRBV28 and TRBJ2-7; TRBD2 matches 7 bases. V trimming: 6 bases; J trimming: 3 bases; junction bases outside the gene matches: 8. This CDR3 contains 14 residues. The germline V gene has CDR1 MDHEN and CDR2 SYDVKM.

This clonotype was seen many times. In DNA, the CDR3 is TGCAGTGCAATGACGGGTAGCGGGGGGACGAGACACAATGAGCAGTTCTTC. This encodes CSAMTGSGGTRHNEQFF. This chain joins TRBV20-1 and TRBJ2-1; 10 nucleotides line up with TRBD2. V lost 6 bases to trimming and J lost 5 bases; unmatched junction nucleotides: 16. The germline gives CDR1 DFQATT, CDR2 SNEGSKA (reference sequence). The CDR3 extends over 17 amino acids.

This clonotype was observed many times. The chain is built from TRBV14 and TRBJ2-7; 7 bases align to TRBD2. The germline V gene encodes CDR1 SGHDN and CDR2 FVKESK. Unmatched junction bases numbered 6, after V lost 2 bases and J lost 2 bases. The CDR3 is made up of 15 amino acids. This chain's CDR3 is CASSQPVAGAYEQYF. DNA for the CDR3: TGTGCCAGCAGCCAACCTGTGGCGGGGGCCTACGAGCAGTACTTC.

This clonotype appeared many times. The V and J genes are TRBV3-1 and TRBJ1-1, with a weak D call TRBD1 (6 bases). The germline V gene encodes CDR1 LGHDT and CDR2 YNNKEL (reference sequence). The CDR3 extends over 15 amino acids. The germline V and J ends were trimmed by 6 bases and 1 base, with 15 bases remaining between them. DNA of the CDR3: TGTGCCAGCAGACATCTTGACAGGACGAACACTGAAGCTTTCTTT. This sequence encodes CASRHLDRTNTEAFF.

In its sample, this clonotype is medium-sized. CDR3 amino acids: CSARPGTENQPQHF. DNA of the CDR3: TGCAGTGCAAGGCCCGGGACAGAAAATCAGCCCCAGCATTTT. The chain recombines TRBV20-1 with TRBJ1-5, with 7 bases lining up with TRBD1. Germline CDR1 reads DFQATT; CDR2 reads SNEGSKA (reference sequence). V dropped 6 bases and J dropped 4; count of bases not matched to a gene: 9. CDR3 length: 14 amino acids.